This TCR beta chain emerged from a study of tumor-infiltrating lymphocytes in primary liver carcinoma. Reverse transcription of roughly 0.5 ug total RNA with a constant-region primer produced TCR beta cDNA. Three nested multiplex PCR rounds, a slightly modified ARM-PCR, produced the libraries for TCR beta. In the first two PCR rounds, TRBV1-TRBV30 forward primers were paired with a C-beta reverse primer, and each round lasted approximately 10 cycles. MiXCR, applied by TCRdb to the multiplex PCR reads, yields one record per CDR3 protein. The sample contains about 120,000 distinct CDR3 sequences, approximately 71% of which appear only once. Notes on this clonotype: Its antigen is unidentified. Compared with germline, one end of the junction differs, possibly owing to a read error.

The roughly 17-31 mg bulk tissue piece was not sorted before simultaneous RNA and DNA extraction. Findings of the study overall: Tumor samples exhibited a significantly greater top-250-clone fraction than blood samples (p = 0.039). Tumor region pairs showed greater overlap than either tumor-adjacent or tumor-blood pairs did.

The V gene's germline CDR1 is MNHNS and CDR2 SASEGT. The length of the CDR3 is 16 residues. The sequence derives from a woman in her sixties with primary liver carcinoma and hepatitis B virus infection. The chain combines TRBV6-1 with TRBJ2-3, with a tentative D call TRBD2 (5 bases). Specimen: tumor-adjacent normal liver tissue. The CDR3 nucleotides read TGTGCCAGCCGCCAAACTAGACTGGCGAGTGCAGATACGCGGTATTTT. Translation gives CASRQTRLASADTRYF.